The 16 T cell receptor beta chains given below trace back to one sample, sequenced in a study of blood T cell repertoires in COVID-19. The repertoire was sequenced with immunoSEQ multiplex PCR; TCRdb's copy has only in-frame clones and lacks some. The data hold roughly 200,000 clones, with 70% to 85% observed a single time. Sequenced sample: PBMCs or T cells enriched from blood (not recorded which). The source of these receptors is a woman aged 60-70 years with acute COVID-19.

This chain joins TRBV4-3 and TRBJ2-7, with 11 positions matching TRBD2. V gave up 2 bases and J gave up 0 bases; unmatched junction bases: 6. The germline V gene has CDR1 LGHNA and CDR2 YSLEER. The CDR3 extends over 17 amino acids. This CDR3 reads CASSQYVTSGSSYEQYF. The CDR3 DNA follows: TGCGCCAGCAGCCAATATGTCACTAGCGGGAGCTCCTACGAGCAGTACTTC.

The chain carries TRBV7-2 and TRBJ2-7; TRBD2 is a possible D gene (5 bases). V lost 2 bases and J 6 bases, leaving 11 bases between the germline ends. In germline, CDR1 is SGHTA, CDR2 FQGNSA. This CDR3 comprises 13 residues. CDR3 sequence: CASSLHMAGEQYV. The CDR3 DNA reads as TGTGCCAGCAGCTTACATATGGCGGGCGAGCAGTACGTC.

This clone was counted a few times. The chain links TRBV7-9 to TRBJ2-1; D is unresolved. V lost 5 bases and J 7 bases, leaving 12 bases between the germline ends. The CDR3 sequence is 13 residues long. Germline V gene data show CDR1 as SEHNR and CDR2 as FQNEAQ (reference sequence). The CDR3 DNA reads TGTGCCAGCAGCGCCCCAGGAACAAATGAGCAGTTCTTC. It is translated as CASSAPGTNEQFF.

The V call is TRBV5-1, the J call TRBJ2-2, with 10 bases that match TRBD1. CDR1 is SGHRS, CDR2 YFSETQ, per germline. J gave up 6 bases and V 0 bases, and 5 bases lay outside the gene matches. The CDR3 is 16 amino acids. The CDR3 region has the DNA TGCGCCAGCAGCTTGGCAATGGGGACAGGGGCCGGGGAGCTGTTTTTT. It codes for CASSLAMGTGAGELFF. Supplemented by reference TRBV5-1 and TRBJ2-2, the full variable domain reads KAGVTQTPRYLIKTRGQQVTLSCSPISGHRSVSWYQQTPGQGLQFLFEYFSETQRNKGNFPGRFSGRQFSNSRSEMNVSTLELGDSALYLCASSLAMGTGAGELFFGEGSRLTVL.

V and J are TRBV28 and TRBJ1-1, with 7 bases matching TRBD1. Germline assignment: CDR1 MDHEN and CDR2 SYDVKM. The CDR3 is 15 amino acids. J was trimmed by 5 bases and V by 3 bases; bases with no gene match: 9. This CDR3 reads CASSFPDREGTEAFF. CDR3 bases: TGTGCCAGCAGTTTCCCCGACAGGGAAGGGACTGAAGCTTTCTTT.

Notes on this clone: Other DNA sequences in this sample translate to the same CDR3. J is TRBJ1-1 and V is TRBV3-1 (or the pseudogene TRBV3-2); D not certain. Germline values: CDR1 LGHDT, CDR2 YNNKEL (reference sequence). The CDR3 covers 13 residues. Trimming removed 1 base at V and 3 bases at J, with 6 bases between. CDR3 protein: CASSQVGDTEAFF. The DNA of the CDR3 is TGTGCCAGCAGCCAAGTCGGAGACACTGAAGCTTTCTTT.

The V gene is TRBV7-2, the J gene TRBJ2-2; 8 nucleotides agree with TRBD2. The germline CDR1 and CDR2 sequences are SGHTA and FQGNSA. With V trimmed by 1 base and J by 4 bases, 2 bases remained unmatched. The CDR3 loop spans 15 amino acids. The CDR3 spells CASSLGGGLTGELFF. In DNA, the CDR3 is TGTGCCAGCAGCTTAGGCGGGGGGCTCACCGGGGAGCTGTTTTTT.

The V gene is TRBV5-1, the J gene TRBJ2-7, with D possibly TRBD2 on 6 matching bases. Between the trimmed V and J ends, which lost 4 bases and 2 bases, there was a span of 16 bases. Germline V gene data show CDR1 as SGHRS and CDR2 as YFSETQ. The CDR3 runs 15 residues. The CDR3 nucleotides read TGCGCCAGCAGCCGGACCCCGGGAGAAGCCTACGAGCAGTACTTC. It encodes CASSRTPGEAYEQYF.

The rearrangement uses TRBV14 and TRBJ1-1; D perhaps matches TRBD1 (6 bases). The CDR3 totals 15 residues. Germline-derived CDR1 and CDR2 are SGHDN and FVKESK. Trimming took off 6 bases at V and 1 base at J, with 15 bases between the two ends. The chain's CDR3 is CASRRTGHPNTEAFF. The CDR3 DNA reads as TGTGCCAGCAGACGCACGGGACACCCGAACACTGAAGCTTTCTTT.

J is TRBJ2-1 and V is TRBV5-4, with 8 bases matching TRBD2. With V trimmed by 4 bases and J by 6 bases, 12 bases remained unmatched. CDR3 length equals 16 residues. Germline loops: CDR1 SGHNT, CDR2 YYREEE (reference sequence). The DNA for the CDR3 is TGTGCCAGCAGCACCCAAGCGGGAGCGGGGGTCAATGAGCAGTTCTTC. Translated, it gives CASSTQAGAGVNEQFF.

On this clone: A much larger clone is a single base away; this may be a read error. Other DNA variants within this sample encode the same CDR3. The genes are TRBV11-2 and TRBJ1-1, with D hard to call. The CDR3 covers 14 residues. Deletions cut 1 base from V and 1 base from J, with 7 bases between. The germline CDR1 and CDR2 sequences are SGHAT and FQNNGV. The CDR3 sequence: CASSLGRRNTEAFF. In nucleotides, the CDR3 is TGTGCCAGCAGCTTAGGGCGGAGGAACACTGAAGCTTTCTTT.

The CDR3 sequence is CSEDSTDTQYF. CDR3 DNA sequence: TGCAGCGAGGACAGTACAGATACGCAGTATTTT. The rearrangement uses TRBV29-1 and TRBJ2-3, with a possible D match to TRBD1 (6 bases). V was shortened by 7 bases and J by 3 bases, with 8 bases between the two germline ends. This CDR3 spans 11 amino acids. The germline V gene has CDR1 SQVTM and CDR2 ANQGSEA.

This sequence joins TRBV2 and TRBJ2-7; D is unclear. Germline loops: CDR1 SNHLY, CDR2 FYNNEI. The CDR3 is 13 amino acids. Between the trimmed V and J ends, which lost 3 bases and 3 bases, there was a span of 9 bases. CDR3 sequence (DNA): TGTGCCAGCAGTGATGAGGCGAACTACGAGCAGTACGTC. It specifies CASSDEANYEQYV.

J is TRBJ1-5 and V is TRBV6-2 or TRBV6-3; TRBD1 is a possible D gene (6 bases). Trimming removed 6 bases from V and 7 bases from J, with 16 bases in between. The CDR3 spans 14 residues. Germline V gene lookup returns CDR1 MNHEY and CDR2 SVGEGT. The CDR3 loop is CASSSTQGRQPQHF. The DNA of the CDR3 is TGTGCCAGCAGCTCCACACAGGGCAGGCAGCCCCAGCATTTT.

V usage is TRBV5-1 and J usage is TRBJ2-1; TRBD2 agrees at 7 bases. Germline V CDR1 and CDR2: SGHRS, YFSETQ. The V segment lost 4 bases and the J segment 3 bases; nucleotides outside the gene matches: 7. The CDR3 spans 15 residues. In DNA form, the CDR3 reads TGCGCCAGCAGCAGGGCTACTAGCGACTACAATGAGCAGTTCTTC. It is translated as CASSRATSDYNEQFF.

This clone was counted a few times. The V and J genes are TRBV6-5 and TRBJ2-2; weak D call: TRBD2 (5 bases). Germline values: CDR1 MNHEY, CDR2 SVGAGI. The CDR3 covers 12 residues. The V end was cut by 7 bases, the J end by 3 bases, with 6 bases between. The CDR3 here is CASTGDTGELFF. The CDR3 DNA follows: TGTGCCAGCACCGGGGACACCGGGGAGCTGTTTTTT.